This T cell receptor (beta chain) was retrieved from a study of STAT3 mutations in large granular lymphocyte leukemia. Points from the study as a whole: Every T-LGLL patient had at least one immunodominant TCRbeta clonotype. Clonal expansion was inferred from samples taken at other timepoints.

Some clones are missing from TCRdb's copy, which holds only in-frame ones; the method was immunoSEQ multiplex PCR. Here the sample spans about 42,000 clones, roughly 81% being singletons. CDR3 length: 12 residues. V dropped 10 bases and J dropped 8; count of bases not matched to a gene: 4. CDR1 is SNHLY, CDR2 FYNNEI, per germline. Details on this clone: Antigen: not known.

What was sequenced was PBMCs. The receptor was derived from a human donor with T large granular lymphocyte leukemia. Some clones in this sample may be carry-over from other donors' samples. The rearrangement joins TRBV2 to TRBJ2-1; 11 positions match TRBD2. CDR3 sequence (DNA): TGTGCCACCAGACTAGCGGGGCATGAGCAGTTCTTC. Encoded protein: CATRLAGHEQFF.